Each of the 12 T cell receptor beta chains below was sequenced from the same sample in a study of T-cell memory formation after mild COVID-19. MiXCR, run by TCRdb on the 5' RACE reads, gives a single entry per CDR3 protein. Of under 600,000 distinct CDR3 sequences listed, roughly 22% are singletons. The source material was PBMCs or a T cell subset sorted from them (not recorded which). Receptor source: an adult woman who had mild COVID-19 (a few samples of this study predate the infection). Cell type and time point are not known.

This clonotype was seen a handful of times. The V and J genes are TRBV6-2 or TRBV6-3 and TRBJ2-7; D is tentatively TRBD1 or TRBD2 (5 bases each). With 3 bases removed from V and 4 bases from J, the gap between germline ends came to 13 bases. This CDR3 comprises 14 residues. CDR1 and CDR2 (germline): MNHEY, SVGEGT. The CDR3 nucleotides are TGTGCCAGCAGTTATCGGGACCCACGATACGAGCAGTACTTC. Translating it yields CASSYRDPRYEQYF.

V is TRBV29-1 and J is TRBJ1-2; D ambiguous. Germline lookup yields CDR1 SQVTM and CDR2 ANQGSEA. V was trimmed by 5 bases and J by 5 bases, leaving 9 bases between them. The CDR3 is 11 amino acids. The CDR3 here is CSVPVLYGYTF. CDR3 nucleotide sequence: TGCAGCGTTCCGGTGCTTTATGGCTACACCTTC.

This clonotype was counted between two and nine times. The chain couples TRBV29-1 to TRBJ2-3; 8 positions match TRBD2. Germline V gives CDR1 SQVTM, CDR2 ANQGSEA. The junction had 3 bases not matched to a gene; V was cut back by 3 bases and J by 1 base. The CDR3 totals 14 residues. CDR3 DNA sequence: TGCAGCGTTGACCGGGGGGGAGGCACAGATACGCAGTATTTT. Residues: CSVDRGGGTDTQYF.

The chain is built from TRBV10-3 and TRBJ2-7, with 7 bases lining up with TRBD2. The CDR3 covers 17 residues. The V gene end was trimmed by 2 bases and the J gene end by 5 bases; junction bases not matched to a gene: 15. From germline, CDR1 is ENHRY and CDR2 SYGVKD. The DNA of the CDR3 is TGTGCCATCAGTGAGCCTAGTACTAGCGTAACATGGCACGAGCAGTACTTC. Protein: CAISEPSTSVTWHEQYF.

The chain combines TRBV4-1 with TRBJ1-1; 8 bases match TRBD1. The CDR3 loop spans 16 amino acids. CDR1 MGHRA and CDR2 YSYEKL come from the germline V gene. J gave up 0 bases and V 4 bases, and 7 bases lay outside the gene matches. CDR3 sequence: CASSPSGTGVNTEAFF. The CDR3 bases are TGCGCCAGCAGCCCATCCGGGACAGGAGTGAACACTGAAGCTTTCTTT.

The genes are TRBV11-3 and TRBJ2-7; 12 bases fit TRBD2. CDR1 and CDR2 (germline): SGHNT, YENEEA. V dropped 2 bases and J dropped 3; count of bases not matched to a gene: 8. This CDR3 comprises 17 residues. The CDR3 DNA reads as TGTGCCAGCAGCTTAAGTTCCCTAGCGGGAGGGAGCTACGAGCAGTACTTC. This gives the protein CASSLSSLAGGSYEQYF.

In this sample, this clonotype turned up a few times. The chain is built from TRBV7-9 and TRBJ2-3; D uncertain. V was shortened by 3 bases and J by 0 bases, with 10 bases between the two germline ends. Germline values: CDR1 SEHNR, CDR2 FQNEAQ (reference sequence). The CDR3 length is 15 residues. The CDR3: CASSLGRKSTDTQYF. CDR3 DNA: TGTGCCAGCAGCTTGGGCAGAAAGAGCACAGATACGCAGTATTTT.

The chain is built from TRBV7-9 and TRBJ1-5; a possible D gene is TRBD1 (5 bases). CDR3 size: 14 residues. The germline V and J ends were trimmed by 4 bases and 0 bases, with 7 bases remaining between them. The germline V gene encodes CDR1 SEHNR and CDR2 FQNEAQ (reference sequence). The CDR3 DNA is TGTGCCAGCAGCTGGGGCCCTAGCAATCAGCCCCAGCATTTT. This sequence encodes CASSWGPSNQPQHF.

This clonotype turned up a few times. The chain uses TRBV6-5 and TRBJ2-7; 8 bases match TRBD2. The CDR3 covers 16 residues. Germline CDR1 MNHEY, CDR2 SVGAGI. V lost 6 bases, J lost 3 bases, and 13 bases stayed unmatched. This CDR3 reads CASRTDRLANNYEQYF. Written as DNA, the CDR3 is TGTGCCAGCAGGACCGATCGACTAGCGAACAACTACGAGCAGTACTTC.

Concerning this clonotype: At one end, the junction sequence differs from germline, possibly due to a read error. V and J are TRBV4-2 and TRBJ1-1, with D tentatively TRBD1 (5 bases). The CDR3 spans 12 residues. The germline V gene encodes CDR1 LGHNA and CDR2 YNFKEQ. CDR3 nucleotide sequence: TGTGCCAGCAGCCCCCCGGGGCAGAAGCTTCGGTTT. Protein: CASSPPGQKLRF.

The chain employs TRBV30 and TRBJ2-5; 9 nucleotides agree with TRBD2. CDR1 and CDR2 from the germline V gene are GTSNPN and SVGIG (reference sequence). V trimming: 8 bases; J trimming: 5 bases; junction bases outside the gene matches: 9. The CDR3 runs 13 residues. The CDR3 coding sequence is TGTGCCGCTACCGGGCTAGCGGGGGAGACCCAGTACTTC. Translated, it gives CAATGLAGETQYF.

This clonotype occurred a few times. The chain links TRBV2 to TRBJ2-5, with 12 bases identical to TRBD1. Germline assignment: CDR1 SNHLY and CDR2 FYNNEI. Trimming took 5 bases from V and 5 from J; bases not matched to a gene: 12. The CDR3 covers 17 residues. This CDR3 reads CASSKPRDRGLEETQYF. The CDR3 DNA follows: TGTGCCAGCAGTAAGCCCCGGGACAGGGGGCTGGAGGAGACCCAGTACTTC.